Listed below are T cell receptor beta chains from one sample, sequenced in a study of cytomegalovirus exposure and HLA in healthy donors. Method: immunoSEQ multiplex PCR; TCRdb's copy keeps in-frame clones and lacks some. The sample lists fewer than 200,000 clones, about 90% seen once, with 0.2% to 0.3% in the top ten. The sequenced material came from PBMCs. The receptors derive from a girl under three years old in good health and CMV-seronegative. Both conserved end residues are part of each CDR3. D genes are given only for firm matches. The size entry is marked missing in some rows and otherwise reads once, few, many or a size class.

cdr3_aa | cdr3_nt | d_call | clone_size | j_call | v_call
CAWSLSYNEQFF | TGTGCCTGGTCTCTATCGTACAATGAGCAGTTCTTC | - | - | TRBJ2-1 | TRBV30
CASSPRTGGTDTQYF | TGTGCCAGCTCACCGCGGACAGGGGGCACAGATACGCAGTATTTT | TRBD1 | - | TRBJ2-3 | TRBV18
CASSLIQGPDTQYF | TGTGCCAGCAGCTTAATACAGGGCCCAGATACGCAGTATTTT | - | - | TRBJ2-3 | TRBV7-9
CAITPDRGNGYTF | TGTGCCATCACCCCGGACAGGGGCAATGGCTACACCTTC | TRBD1 | - | TRBJ1-2 | TRBV10-3
CASSLGDRSQETQYF | TGTGCCAGCAGCTTAGGGGACAGATCCCAAGAGACCCAGTACTTC | TRBD1 | - | TRBJ2-5 | TRBV7-3
CASSLRTGLLRNTEAFF | TGCGCCAGCAGCTTACGGACAGGGTTATTGAGGAACACTGAAGCTTTCTTT | TRBD1 | - | TRBJ1-1 | TRBV5-1
CASSFAEPLHF | TGTGCCAGCAGCTTCGCAGAACCCCTCCACTTT | - | - | TRBJ1-6 | TRBV7-9
CASSANRGYGNTIYF | TGTGCCAGCAGCGCGAACAGGGGATATGGAAACACCATATATTTT | TRBD1 | - | TRBJ1-3 | TRBV9
CASSVSLSTGLAGVTDTQYF | TGTGCCAGCAGCGTAAGCTTGTCGACCGGACTAGCGGGAGTAACAGATACGCAGTATTTT | TRBD2 | - | TRBJ2-3 | TRBV9
CASSVQSPGELFF | TGTGCCAGCAGCGTCCAGTCCCCCGGGGAGCTGTTTTTT | - | - | TRBJ2-2 | TRBV9
CASSAPGQDTEAFF | TGTGCCAGCAGTGCACCGGGACAGGACACTGAAGCTTTCTTT | TRBD1 | - | TRBJ1-1 | TRBV25-1
CSAPGLAGGKRPDTQYF | TGCAGCGCACCGGGACTAGCGGGGGGTAAACGGCCAGATACGCAGTATTTT | TRBD2 | - | TRBJ2-3 | TRBV29-1
CSFVTGADTQYF | TGCAGCTTCGTGACAGGGGCAGATACGCAGTATTTT | TRBD1 | - | TRBJ2-3 | TRBV29-1
CASSSHRGMSEKLFF | TGTGCCAGTAGTTCCCACAGGGGGATGAGTGAAAAACTGTTTTTT | TRBD1 | - | TRBJ1-4 | TRBV19
CAWSYGLAGAYEQYF | TGTGCCTGGAGTTACGGACTAGCGGGAGCCTACGAGCAGTACTTC | TRBD2 | - | TRBJ2-7 | TRBV30
CASSGQGLPTDTQYF | TGTGCCAGCAGTGGACAGGGCCTCCCCACAGATACGCAGTATTTT | TRBD1 | - | TRBJ2-3 | TRBV6-1
CASSESGGRPNYGYTF | TGTGCCAGCAGTGAATCTGGAGGGCGACCTAACTATGGCTACACCTTC | - | - | TRBJ1-2 | TRBV25-1
CASSIHGSSYNEQFF | TGTGCCAGTAGTATACACGGGAGCTCCTACAATGAGCAGTTCTTC | - | few | TRBJ2-1 | TRBV19
CASSQDRESYNEQFF | TGCGCCAGCAGCCAAGATCGGGAATCCTACAATGAGCAGTTCTTC | - | once | TRBJ2-1 | TRBV4-1
CAWRRWTEEGYTF | TGTGCCTGGAGGCGCTGGACAGAGGAGGGCTACACCTTC | - | - | TRBJ1-2 | TRBV30
CASSQYDSLNQPQHF | TGTGCCAGCAGCCAATACGACAGCCTTAATCAGCCCCAGCATTTT | - | - | TRBJ1-5 | TRBV16
CSVYRQAYGYTF | TGCAGCGTCTACCGACAGGCTTATGGCTACACCTTC | - | - | TRBJ1-2 | TRBV29-1
CASSLEGRGNTEAFF | TGTGCCAGCAGCTTAGAGGGGAGGGGGAACACTGAAGCTTTCTTT | - | - | TRBJ1-1 | TRBV7-6
CAWGGGVDEQYF | TGTGCCTGGGGAGGAGGGGTCGACGAGCAGTACTTC | - | - | TRBJ2-7 | TRBV30
CASSLHGDEQFF | TGTGCCAGCAGCCTTCACGGGGATGAGCAGTTCTTC | - | - | TRBJ2-1 | TRBV13
CAWSRTSGGGGETQYF | TGTGCCTGGAGTAGAACCTCAGGGGGCGGAGGAGAGACCCAGTACTTC | TRBD1 | - | TRBJ2-5 | TRBV30
CASSFGTDEAFF | TGTGCCAGCAGCTTTGGGACAGACGAAGCTTTCTTT | TRBD1 | - | TRBJ1-1 | TRBV7-9
CSVGATYEQYF | TGCAGTGTAGGGGCTACCTACGAGCAGTACTTC | - | - | TRBJ2-7 | TRBV20-1
CASSLTPDTGYTF | TGTGCCAGCAGTTTAACCCCAGACACTGGCTACACCTTC | - | - | TRBJ1-2 | TRBV27
CASEGQVGTGELFF | TGTGCCAGCGAGGGACAGGTTGGCACCGGGGAGCTGTTTTTT | TRBD1 | once | TRBJ2-2 | TRBV6-4
CASSLGQYPSYEQYF | TGTGCCAGCAGCTTGGGACAGTATCCGTCCTACGAGCAGTACTTC | TRBD1 | - | TRBJ2-7 | TRBV7-2
CAGTPLWTGSQETQYF | TGTGCCGGAACACCCCTTTGGACAGGGTCCCAAGAGACCCAGTACTTC | TRBD1 | - | TRBJ2-5 | TRBV30
CASSRGQGGETQYF | TGTGCCAGCAGCCGGGGACAGGGCGGAGAGACCCAGTACTTC | TRBD1 | - | TRBJ2-5 | TRBV7-3